Listed below are T cell receptor beta chains from one sample, sequenced in a study of shared clonotypes between healthy human individuals. Measured with immunoSEQ multiplex PCR; TCRdb has only the in-frame clones, and not every one. The sample lists under 350,000 clones; around 86% were seen once. Sequencing input: memory CD8+ T cells sorted from blood. Receptors originate from a man aged 18 to 29 in good health. Both conserved end residues are part of each CDR3. Each record gives: clone size, J gene, V gene, D gene, CDR3 DNA, CDR3 protein. The D gene is left open where the match is weak. Clone size is not always given. Where it is, it says once, few, many or a class for expanded clones.

- TRBJ1-4 TRBV7-6 - TGTGCCAGCAGCCCTACGGGGGGGGAACTGTTTTTT CASSPTGGELFF
few TRBJ2-1 TRBV4-2 TRBD2 TGTGCCAGCAGCCCCCGGGACTACTCCTACAATGAGCAGTTCTTC CASSPRDYSYNEQFF
- TRBJ1-2 TRBV5-4 - TGTGCCAGCTGCTTCGACAACTATGGCTACACCTTC CASCFDNYGYTF
once TRBJ2-7 TRBV27 TRBD1 TGTGCCAGCAGTTTAGTCTCCGGACAGGGGGCCTACGAGCAGTACTTC CASSLVSGQGAYEQYF
- TRBJ2-1 TRBV9 - TGTGCCAGCAGCCCCACCGCCAGCTCCTACAATGAGCAGTTCTTC CASSPTASSYNEQFF
- TRBJ1-1 TRBV4-1 - TGCGCCAGCACCTACCGCCCAGGACAGAACACTGAAGCTTTCTTT CASTYRPGQNTEAFF
- TRBJ2-7 TRBV7-9 - TGTGCCAGCAGCTCACCGAGCTCCTACGAGCAGTACTTC CASSSPSSYEQYF
once TRBJ2-1 TRBV5-1 TRBD2 TGCGCCAGCAGCCCATACCGGGACACAGGACTAGCGGGAGGCGAGCAGTTCTTC CASSPYRDTGLAGGEQFF
- TRBJ2-3 TRBV4-1 TRBD2 TGCGCCAGCAGCCAAGATAGTCCGAGCGGGGCCCTCACAGATACGCAGTATTTT CASSQDSPSGALTDTQYF
- TRBJ2-7 TRBV7-9 - TGTGCCAGCAGCTTCCTCGGTGCACTTTACGAGCAGTACTTC CASSFLGALYEQYF
many TRBJ2-1 TRBV5-1 TRBD2 TGCGCCAGCAGCTTGGCCGTCCCAGCGGGGGGGTTATACAATGAGCAGTTCTTC CASSLAVPAGGLYNEQFF
- TRBJ2-7 TRBV5-1 TRBD1 TGCGCCAGCAGTTCTTACCGGGGACAGGGTCGGTACGAGCAGTACTTC CASSSYRGQGRYEQYF
- TRBJ2-7 TRBV7-9 TRBD1 TGTGCCAGCAGCCCGGGACAGGGGGAAATGGAGCAGTACTTC CASSPGQGEMEQYF
once TRBJ2-3 TRBV9 - TGTGCCAGCAGCGTAGGTGTAGATACGCAGTATTTT CASSVGVDTQYF
- TRBJ2-5 TRBV10-2 - TGCGCCAGCAGTGGCGGGCCCCAAGAGACCCAGTACTTC CASSGGPQETQYF
once TRBJ2-5 TRBV19 - TGTGCCAGCACTCCCGGTGGGTCAGAGCAAGAGACCCAGTACTTC CASTPGGSEQETQYF
- TRBJ2-2 TRBV2 - TGTGCCAGCAGTTGGACTCCTAACACCGGGGAGCTGTTTTTT CASSWTPNTGELFF
- TRBJ2-1 TRBV30 TRBD2 TGTGCCTGGAGTCAACCGGGGGGGAGGAACAATGAGCAGTTCTTC CAWSQPGGRNNEQFF
- TRBJ2-7 TRBV10-3 TRBD1 TGTGCCATCAGTGAGTCGCGTAGGGACAGGGGTCACGAGCAGTACTTC CAISESRRDRGHEQYF
- TRBJ2-5 TRBV10-2 TRBD2 TGCGCCAGCAGTGTCTTAGCGGGGGCGGAGACCCAGTACTTC CASSVLAGAETQYF
- TRBJ1-2 TRBV6-4 - TGTGCCAGCAGTGAAAACTTCCTACCCGGGACGGGGAATGGCTACACCTTC CASSENFLPGTGNGYTF
few TRBJ2-7 TRBV9 - TGTGCCAGCAGCCCAGGCGGCTACGAGCAGTACTTC CASSPGGYEQYF
- TRBJ1-2 TRBV6-5 TRBD1 TGTGCCAGCAAAGCACAGGGACAGGTTAATTATGGCTACACCTTC CASKAQGQVNYGYTF
- TRBJ2-2 TRBV7-6 TRBD1 TGTGCCAGCAGCTTACCTTGGACAGGGATGAACACCGGGGAGCTGTTTTTT CASSLPWTGMNTGELFF
many TRBJ2-5 TRBV7-9 - TGTGCCAGCAGCTTAGTTCTTCGGACAGCTGAGGAGACCCAGTACTTC CASSLVLRTAEETQYF
- TRBJ2-5 TRBV28 - TGTGCCAGCAGTCTGGACCGGCAAGAGACCCAGTACTTC CASSLDRQETQYF
- TRBJ2-7 TRBV28 TRBD2 TGTGCCAGCAGCCTTCCAGCGGGAGGTGTGGGTTACGAGCAGTACTTC CASSLPAGGVGYEQYF
- TRBJ2-1 TRBV28 TRBD2 TGTGCCAGCAGCTTATTTATGTGGGGACTAGTGGCCCCCTACAATGAGCAGTTCTTC CASSLFMWGLVAPYNEQFF
- TRBJ1-4 TRBV5-1 - TGCGCCAGCAGCTTGGGCCCGCCGGGCTTTTCAACTAATGAAAAACTGTTTTTT CASSLGPPGFSTNEKLFF
- TRBJ2-7 TRBV6-5 - TGTGCCAGCAGTTACCGTTCAGGGGTCAAAACACACTTC CASSYRSGVKTHF
- TRBJ2-3 TRBV9 TRBD2 TGTGCCAGCAGCGCACCACTAGTCGGGGGGACCCCCACAGATACGCAGTATTTT CASSAPLVGGTPTDTQYF
- TRBJ2-3 TRBV10-1 - TGCGCCAGCAGTGATGGCATAGGGGCAGAGCCTCGGGCGCAGTATTTT CASSDGIGAEPRAQYF
- TRBJ2-7 TRBV27 TRBD1 TGTGCCAGCAGCACCGGACAGGGCAACTCCTACGAGCAGTACTTC CASSTGQGNSYEQYF
- TRBJ1-1 TRBV7-2 - TGTGCCAGCAGCTTGGGTTTTATCGGGGCTTTCTTT CASSLGFIGAFF
once TRBJ2-2 TRBV7-3 - TGTGCCAGCAGCTTAATAGGGACAGGGGAGCTGTTTTTT CASSLIGTGELFF
- TRBJ2-7 TRBV5-4 - TGTGCCAGCAGCTTCCCGGACATGTCCTACGAGCAGTACTTC CASSFPDMSYEQYF
- TRBJ1-5 TRBV30 TRBD1 TGTGCCTGGAACACAGGGGCCGGTTTTCAGCCCCAGCATTTT CAWNTGAGFQPQHF
many TRBJ2-1 TRBV2 TRBD2 TGTGCCAGCAGCGGACCCGGGACTAGCGGGGTCTACAATGAGCAGTTCTTC CASSGPGTSGVYNEQFF
- TRBJ2-7 TRBV29-1 - TGCAGCGTTGTGAATCGGGACACCGGGGGCTACGAGCAGTACTTC CSVVNRDTGGYEQYF
- TRBJ1-1 TRBV5-4 - TGTGCCAGCAGGGAGGGTCACACTGAAGCTTTCTTT CASREGHTEAFF
- TRBJ1-2 TRBV14 - TGTGCCAGCAGCCAAGGCGCGCCAGGCCCCAAGGCGAGGGGCTACACCTTC CASSQGAPGPKARGYTF
- TRBJ1-1 TRBV4-3 - TGCGCCAGCAGCCAATTATTGACAGGTATGAACACTGAAGCTTTCTTT CASSQLLTGMNTEAFF
few TRBJ1-1 TRBV19 TRBD1 TGTGCCAGTAGTATGGACAGGGAGGCCCTGAACACTGAAGCTTTCTTT CASSMDREALNTEAFF
once TRBJ2-2 TRBV11-3 - TGTGCCAGCAGCTTACGACAGTCCCACGGGGAGCTGTTTTTT CASSLRQSHGELFF
- TRBJ1-1 TRBV2 - TGTGCCAGCAGTGAAGGCAGGGGTCCCACTGAAGCTTTCTTT CASSEGRGPTEAFF
- TRBJ2-2 TRBV28 TRBD1 TGTGCCAGCAGTTTCCCTACGGACAGGGGGCAGGACGGGGAGCTGTTTTTT CASSFPTDRGQDGELFF
- TRBJ2-1 TRBV7-9 TRBD2 TGTGCCAGCAGCAACCCTAGCGGTTACAATGAGCAGTTCTTC CASSNPSGYNEQFF
- TRBJ2-7 TRBV14 - TGTGCCAGCAGCCACGTAGGGGTGGACGCGCAGTACTTC CASSHVGVDAQYF
- TRBJ2-1 TRBV11-3 - TGTGCCAGCAGCCGCTCCGAGGCGGGTGAGCAGTTCTTC CASSRSEAGEQFF
once TRBJ1-5 TRBV30 - TGTGCCTGGAGTAGGGACGGAATGGAGCAGCCCCAGCATTTT CAWSRDGMEQPQHF
- TRBJ2-2 TRBV10-2 - TGCGCCAGCAGCGGGAGCTCCGGGGAGCTGTTTTTT CASSGSSGELFF
- TRBJ1-2 TRBV6-9 - TGTGCCAGCAGTTATTTGAGGGGAGTCGCTAACTATGGCTACACCTTC CASSYLRGVANYGYTF
medium-sized TRBJ2-3 TRBV2 TRBD2 TGTGCCAGCAGTGAAGAACCGGGAGGGTTCACAGATACGCAGTATTTT CASSEEPGGFTDTQYF
- TRBJ2-3 TRBV7-6 TRBD2 TGTGCCAGCAGCTTAGCCCCATTTAGCGGGGGGGCCCTGACAGATACGCAGTATTTT CASSLAPFSGGALTDTQYF
- TRBJ2-7 TRBV29-1 TRBD2 TGCAGCGTTGGCGGGGGGGAAGGCTACGAGCAGTACTTC CSVGGGEGYEQYF
- TRBJ1-1 TRBV6-5 - TGTGCCAGCAGTTACCTCCCCTTGGCCGAAGCTTTCTTT CASSYLPLAEAFF
once TRBJ1-5 TRBV6-1 TRBD1 TGTGCCAGCAGTACCCGGGACAGGGCCAATCAGCCCCAGCATTTT CASSTRDRANQPQHF
- TRBJ2-7 TRBV6-1 - TGTGCCAGCAGTGAACCGGGGAACGAGCAGTATTTC CASSEPGNEQYF
- TRBJ1-2 TRBV11-2 - TGTGCCAGCAGCTTAGCCTCCCGAGGGGGGAGAGGCTACACCTTC CASSLASRGGRGYTF